The rows below give T cell receptor beta chains drawn from one sample of a study of T cell responses to AZD1222 COVID-19 vaccine. Assay used: immunoSEQ multiplex PCR; TCRdb lists only in-frame clones, some missing. This table holds tens of thousands of clones, 70% to 90% found once. Sequencing used peripheral blood, obtained on day 0 of AZD1222 vaccination. Every receptor here comes from an adult in good health. Both conserved end residues are part of each CDR3.

V gene,J gene,CDR3 length,CDR3 protein
TRBV19,TRBJ1-5,14,CASKTGGDNQPQHF
TRBV4-3,TRBJ2-3,15,CASSQDRNSGDTQYF
TRBV7-9,TRBJ1-2,14,CASSLGGFPYGYTF
TRBV5-1,TRBJ2-7,14,CASSLVAAGWEQYF
TRBV4-2,TRBJ1-4,16,CASSQDPGQGNEKLFF
TRBV19,TRBJ1-2,18,CASRKFARTGYGDYGYTF
TRBV27,TRBJ2-2,15,CASSLGRGATGELFF
TRBV5-1,TRBJ1-4,15,CASSFGLGAHEKLFF
TRBV5-1,TRBJ2-3,17,CASSLELGGGGTDTQYF
TRBV7-9,TRBJ1-4,14,CASSLGSSAGKLFF
TRBV7-8,TRBJ2-5,12,CASRYTEETQYF
TRBV3-1/TRBV3-2,TRBJ2-1,18,CASSSLIPTSGGASEQFF
TRBV5-1,TRBJ1-1,13,CASSLDRGTEAFF
TRBV7-9,TRBJ2-2,14,CASSLAGQAKELFF
TRBV5-1,TRBJ1-4,16,CASSSGQPREDEKLFF
TRBV7-9,TRBJ1-5,18,CASSYQTGGIGGHQPQHF
TRBV14,TRBJ1-2,13,CASSQGTLYGYTF
TRBV5-4,TRBJ1-1,13,CASSLDRDTEAFF
TRBV30,TRBJ1-5,13,CAWSVIGSQPQHF
TRBV5-4,TRBJ2-7,13,CASSSGTDYEQYF
TRBV19,TRBJ1-5,15,CASSIGPTGGQPQHF
TRBV7-2,TRBJ2-5,14,CASRWGLGGETQYF
TRBV28,TRBJ1-4,15,CASKGTRVTNEKLFF
TRBV9,TRBJ1-6,15,CASSVSPGPDSPLHF
TRBV7-2,TRBJ2-5,14,CASSLLGQQETQYF
TRBV28,TRBJ2-4,15,CASSRDYGAKNIQYF
TRBV28,TRBJ2-3,15,CASSLLDRDADTQYF
TRBV6-2/TRBV6-3,TRBJ1-5,15,CASSPSGQGHQPQHF
TRBV5-6,TRBJ2-1,15,CASRLSGTGYNEQFF
TRBV18,TRBJ2-5,20,CASSPLRAGLAGGYQETQYF
TRBV6-5,TRBJ2-3,13,CASSTISGNTQYF
TRBV3-1/TRBV3-2,TRBJ2-6,17,CASSTGDGLSGANVLTF
TRBV28,TRBJ2-7,13,CASRTRRPYEQYF
TRBV19,TRBJ2-7,13,CASTGQGDNEQYF
TRBV7-9,TRBJ1-2,14,CASSLALDRGGYTF
TRBV24-1,TRBJ2-1,13,CATSDPQGHEQFF
TRBV4-1,TRBJ1-3,17,CASSQGPAWGDENTIYF
TRBV28,TRBJ2-2,11,CASSTSGELFF
TRBV3-1/TRBV3-2,TRBJ2-3,15,CASSQVWGGTDTQYF
TRBV27,TRBJ1-3,17,CASSLSYPNHSGNTIYF
TRBV3-1/TRBV3-2,TRBJ2-7,12,CASSPRRNEQYF
TRBV3-1/TRBV3-2,TRBJ2-5,15,CASSQAAGASQTQYF
TRBV6-1,TRBJ2-7,14,CASSEWGQRYEQYF
TRBV6-2/TRBV6-3,TRBJ2-7,15,CASSWGPSGTDEQYF
TRBV7-2,TRBJ1-2,15,CASSRERLTVGGYTF
TRBV4-3,TRBJ2-3,16,CASSQRTGVGTDTQYF
TRBV4-2,TRBJ1-5,17,CASSQERTGPRSQPQHF
TRBV4-1,TRBJ1-2,18,CASSYSGQGANLNYGYTF
TRBV7-8,TRBJ2-3,15,CASSVDGVSTDTQYF
TRBV11-2,TRBJ2-7,15,CASSLYSGSSYEQYF
TRBV3-1/TRBV3-2,TRBJ1-6,14,CASSQGRQNSPLHF
TRBV4-1,TRBJ1-2,15,CASSLREDSYYGYTF
TRBV5-1,TRBJ2-2,16,CASSLEVSPNTGELFF
TRBV2,TRBJ2-4,15,CASSEARTEKNIQYF
TRBV30,TRBJ2-7,15,CAWSGGTVPSYEQYF
TRBV12-3/TRBV12-4,TRBJ1-2,13,CASSPSHYYGYTF